Below are 18 T cell receptor beta chains sequenced from a single sample in a study of immune cell composition in non-small cell lung cancer. Profiled with immunoSEQ multiplex PCR; TCRdb holds only in-frame clones, not every one. Here the sample spans about 4,500 clones, approximately 75% being singletons. Normal lung sampling was at least 3 cm from the tumour, as distant as possible. The sample consisted of non-adjacent lung tissue. All receptors come from a human donor with non-small cell lung cancer.

This chain connects TRBV7-2 to TRBJ1-5; tentative D call: TRBD1 (6 bases). V was shortened by 4 bases and J by 4 bases, with 14 bases between the two germline ends. The V gene's germline CDR1 is SGHTA and CDR2 FQGNSA. This CDR3 contains 15 residues. CDR3 in amino acids: CASSYRGAGNQPQHF. The CDR3 coding sequence is TGTGCCAGCAGCTACCGGGGGGCCGGTAATCAGCCCCAGCATTTT.

The genes are TRBV28 and TRBJ1-6, with a weak D call TRBD1 (5 bases). Per the germline V gene, CDR1 is MDHEN and CDR2 is SYDVKM. Trimming removed 3 bases from V and 9 bases from J, with 18 bases in between. CDR3 size: 16 residues. The CDR3: CASSFRVGQGSSPLHF. CDR3 in DNA: TGTGCCAGCAGTTTTAGGGTCGGGCAGGGAAGTTCACCCCTCCACTTT.

The chain combines TRBV11-3 with TRBJ2-7, with D perhaps TRBD2 (5 bases). The CDR3 spans 14 residues. V was cut by 1 base and J by 1 base, with 8 bases left in between. Germline values: CDR1 SGHNT, CDR2 YENEEA. DNA for the CDR3: TGTGCCAGCAGCTTAGTAGCGTCTTCCTACGAGCAGTACTTC. Amino acids: CASSLVASSYEQYF. The whole variable domain, filled in from reference TRBV11-3 and TRBJ2-7, reads EAGVVQSPRYKIIEKKQPVAFWCNPISGHNTLYWYLQNLGQGPELLIRYENEEAVDDSQLPKDRFSAERLKGVDSTLKIQPAELGDSAVYLCASSLVASSYEQYFGPGTRLTVT.

The rearrangement joins TRBV7-9 to TRBJ1-2, with D tentatively TRBD1 (6 bases). CDR1 is SEHNR, CDR2 FQNEAQ, per germline (reference sequence). Deletions cut 2 bases from V and 7 bases from J, with 11 bases between. CDR3 length equals 13 residues. Here the CDR3 reads CASSLLQGGGYTF. The CDR3 bases are TGTGCCAGCAGCTTACTACAGGGAGGTGGCTACACCTTC.

The chain links TRBV7-9 to TRBJ2-3; D is possibly TRBD1 or TRBD2 (5 bases each). The germline V gene has CDR1 SEHNR and CDR2 FQNEAQ (reference sequence). Trimming took off 1 base at V and 4 bases at J, with 12 bases between the two ends. The CDR3 consists of 15 residues. CDR3 in amino acids: CASSLDGALPDTQYF. CDR3 nucleotide sequence: TGTGCCAGCAGCTTAGACGGGGCCCTCCCAGATACGCAGTATTTT.

Only a few counts were recorded for this clone. J is TRBJ2-7 and V is TRBV19, with D maybe TRBD1 (5 bases). Trimming shortened V by 5 bases and J by 5 bases, and 16 bases separated the two germline ends. Germline lookup yields CDR1 LNHDA and CDR2 SQIVND (reference sequence). This CDR3 spans 14 amino acids. In DNA, the CDR3 is TGTGCCAGTAGTCCCTCATGGCAGGGCAACGAGCAGTACTTC. Its translation: CASSPSWQGNEQYF.

The chain joins TRBV6-1 to TRBJ2-7; D tentatively reads TRBD1 or TRBD2 (5 bases each). V was shortened by 1 base and J by 2 bases, with 18 bases between the two germline ends. CDR3 length equals 17 residues. Germline V gene lookup returns CDR1 MNHNS and CDR2 SASEGT. This chain's CDR3 is CASSEEWAGSKPYEQYF. The CDR3 DNA is TGTGCCAGCAGTGAAGAGTGGGCAGGGAGTAAACCCTACGAGCAGTACTTC.

V is TRBV5-1 and J is TRBJ1-3; TRBD1 might be the D (5 bases). The germline V and J ends were trimmed by 4 bases and 3 bases, with 11 bases remaining between them. The length of the CDR3 is 14 residues. The germline gives CDR1 SGHRS, CDR2 YFSETQ. The CDR3 DNA follows: TGCGCCAGCAGCGCGGGGACGGTTGGAAACACCATATATTTT. It yields the protein CASSAGTVGNTIYF.

This sequence joins TRBV19 and TRBJ1-1; D is undetermined. Trimming left V 3 bases short and J 0 bases short, with 5 bases between. CDR1 and CDR2 from the germline V gene are LNHDA and SQIVND (reference sequence). This CDR3 has 13 amino acids. The CDR3 bases are TGTGCCAGTAGTATGAACTTGAACACTGAAGCTTTCTTT. Translated: CASSMNLNTEAFF.

CDR3 in DNA: TGTGCCATCGGGTGGTCAGAATCCACCGGGGAGCTGTTTTTT. This sequence encodes CAIGWSESTGELFF. The chain recombines TRBV10-3 with TRBJ2-2; D uncertain. Per the germline V gene, CDR1 is ENHRY and CDR2 is SYGVKD. The CDR3 is made up of 14 amino acids. The germline V and J ends were trimmed by 8 bases and 4 bases, with 14 bases remaining between them.

J is TRBJ2-2 and V is TRBV7-8, with 10 bases matching TRBD1. The CDR3 has 14 amino acids. The J segment lost 5 bases and the V segment lost 8 bases, leaving 5 bases of the junction unmatched. Germline lookup yields CDR1 SGHVS and CDR2 FQNEAQ. The CDR3 sequence: CASRDRGDTGELFF. The CDR3 DNA is TGTGCCAGCCGGGACAGGGGTGATACCGGGGAGCTGTTTTTT.

In this sample, this clone is large. The chain has TRBV11-3 and TRBJ2-7, with unresolved D. This CDR3 has 11 residues. CDR1 is SGHNT, CDR2 YENEEA, per germline. V was shortened by 6 bases and J by 0 bases, with 3 bases between the two germline ends. In nucleotides, the CDR3 is TGTGCCAGCAGTTACTCCTACGAGCAGTACTTC. It codes for CASSYSYEQYF.

This sequence joins TRBV6-4 and TRBJ2-5, with D perhaps matching TRBD1 (5 bases). CDR3 size: 13 residues. Germline CDR1 and CDR2: MRHNA and SNTAGT. The V end was cut by 6 bases, the J end by 2 bases, with 10 bases between. The CDR3 DNA follows: TGTGCCAGCAGCCGACAGTTACAAGAGACCCAGTACTTC. This encodes CASSRQLQETQYF.

The chain joins TRBV7-8 to TRBJ2-1, with 13 nucleotides matching TRBD2. CDR3 length: 15 amino acids. CDR1 SGHVS and CDR2 FQNEAQ come from the germline V gene. After removal of 5 bases from V and 8 bases from J, the junction contained 6 bases not matched to a gene. CDR3 residues: CASSATSGGVYEQFF. The CDR3 region has the DNA TGTGCCAGCAGCGCTACTAGCGGGGGGGTTTATGAGCAGTTCTTC.

This clone is a singleton in its sample. The genes are TRBV28 and TRBJ2-7; TRBD1 aligns across 7 bases. The V and J ends lost 2 bases and 2 bases, in that order; junction bases with no gene match: 6. The CDR3 length is 15 residues. CDR1 and CDR2 from the germline V gene are MDHEN and SYDVKM. CDR3: CASSLLDRKTYEQYF. In DNA, the CDR3 is TGTGCCAGCAGTTTACTGGACAGGAAGACCTACGAGCAGTACTTC.

The chain has TRBV5-4 and TRBJ2-5, with 9 bases matching TRBD2. Germline V gene data show CDR1 as SGHNT and CDR2 as YYREEE (reference sequence). Losses at the gene ends were 5 bases for V and 1 base for J; bases not matched to a gene: 12. The CDR3 has 17 residues. This chain's CDR3 is CASSGGLAGSTQETQYF. CDR3 coding DNA: TGTGCCAGCAGTGGGGGTCTAGCGGGGTCAACCCAAGAGACCCAGTACTTC.

A few counts support this clone. J is TRBJ1-2 and V is TRBV7-8; TRBD1 agrees at 7 bases. This CDR3 is built from 12 residues. CDR1 is SGHVS, CDR2 FQNEAQ, per germline. V shed 2 bases and J 8 bases; nucleotides not matched to a gene: 2. CDR3 sequence (DNA): TGTGCCAGCAGCTTATTACAGGGGGGCTACACCTTC. Translated, it gives CASSLLQGGYTF.

The rearrangement links TRBV7-3 to TRBJ2-1; 12 bases align to TRBD1. This CDR3 has 21 residues. Trimming cost V 4 bases and J 0 bases; bases outside gene matches: 16. Germline-derived CDR1 and CDR2 are SGHTA and FQGTGA. DNA for the CDR3: TGTGCCAGCAGCTCCCCCACCCCGGGACAGGGGGCACGTAGCTCCTACAATGAGCAGTTCTTC. Protein sequence: CASSSPTPGQGARSSYNEQFF. The variable domain in full, with the rest retrieved from reference TRBV7-3 and TRBJ2-1, is GAGVSQTPSNKVTEKGKYVELRCDPISGHTALYWYRQSLGQGPEFLIYFQGTGAADDSGLPNDRFFAVRPEGSVSTLKIQRTERGDSAVYLCASSSPTPGQGARSSYNEQFFGPGTRLTVL.